This T cell receptor (beta chain) is drawn from a study of blood T cell repertoires in COVID-19. Clones were sequenced by immunoSEQ multiplex PCR, and TCRdb holds only the in-frame ones, with some missing. The top ten clones hold 3.5% of a sample with roughly 60,000 clones, roughly 86% of them seen once. V was clipped by 0 bases and J by 6 bases; unmatched bases: 6. The germline V gene encodes CDR1 SGHKS and CDR2 YYEKEE (reference sequence). The CDR3 is 15 residues long. The sample holds a few counts of this clone. This receptor was obtained from a man in his fifties with active COVID-19. This chain links TRBV5-5 with TRBJ1-5; the match to TRBD1 covers 7 bases. Sequencing was performed on peripheral blood. For the CDR3, the DNA is TGTGCCAGCAGCTTGGAACAGGGGTTGAGTCAGCCCCAGCATTTT. The encoded protein is CASSLEQGLSQPQHF.